The next 3 T cell receptor beta chains were all read from a single sample in a study of shared clonotypes between healthy human individuals. The data were produced by immunoSEQ multiplex PCR, yet TCRdb's version contains in-frame clones alone and is incomplete. The sample includes 950,000 to 1,100,000 clones, more than 65% of them seen just once. Sequenced input: memory CD4+ T cells sorted from blood. As to subset: CD45RA-negative fraction. These TCRs come from a man aged 18 to 35 in good health.

This chain joins TRBV11-2 and TRBJ2-6, with D uncertain. V lost 3 bases to trimming and J lost 0 bases, with 18 bases between them. Germline CDR1 is SGHAT and CDR2 is FQNNGV. This CDR3 has 19 amino acids. For the CDR3, the DNA is TGTGCCAGCAGCTTGCTAGGTGTTAGGGTTTACTCTGGGGCCAACGTCCTGACTTTC. It translates to CASSLLGVRVYSGANVLTF.

The chain recombines TRBV28 with TRBJ1-1; 8 positions agree with TRBD1. This CDR3 has 15 residues. J gave up 5 bases and V 3 bases, and 8 bases lay outside the gene matches. Looked up from germline, CDR1 is MDHEN and CDR2 is SYDVKM. Here the CDR3 reads CASSLWTGSRTEAFF. CDR3 nucleotides: TGTGCCAGCAGTTTGTGGACAGGGAGTCGGACTGAAGCTTTCTTT.

The rearrangement links TRBV5-1 to TRBJ1-1; perhaps TRBD1 as D (5 bases). Trimming cost V 4 bases and J 6 bases, with 13 bases left between them. Germline V gene lookup returns CDR1 SGHRS and CDR2 YFSETQ. This CDR3 has 13 residues. CDR3 sequence: CASSVGAGSEAFF. CDR3 bases: TGCGCCAGCAGCGTTGGGGCAGGGTCTGAAGCTTTCTTT.